Sequencing of this T cell receptor beta chain was carried out in a study of breast tumors, draining lymph nodes, adjacent tissues. Study-wide points: Luminal-like breast cancer showed significantly higher tumor–nontumor repertoire similarity than basal-like.

The germline V gene encodes CDR1 SGDLS and CDR2 YYNGEE. This CDR3 has 15 residues. Losses at the gene ends were 7 bases for V and 6 bases for J; bases not matched to a gene: 9. MiXCR, applied by TCRdb to the multiplex PCR reads, yields one record per CDR3 protein. The sample carries around 190,000 distinct CDR3 sequences, 25% to 40% recorded once. Samples came from axillary lymph nodes draining the breast cancer. This clonotype has at least ten counts. Its antigen is currently unknown. This receptor was identified in a female donor with breast cancer. Some clones in this sample may be carry-over from other donors' samples. The source material was axillary lymph node tissue. The chain recombines TRBV9 with TRBJ2-3; 12 bases match TRBD1. CDR3 sequence (DNA): TGTGCCAGCTCGGGGACAGGGGGCTCGTTGGATACGCAGTATTTT. Translated, it gives CASSGTGGSLDTQYF. Based on the CDR3 plus reference TRBV9 and TRBJ2-3, the full variable domain is DSGVTQTPKHLITATGQRVTLRCSPRSGDLSVYWYQQSLDQGLQFLIQYYNGEERAKGNILERFSAQQFPDLHSELNLSSLELGDSALYFCASSGTGGSLDTQYFGPGTRLTVL.